The 22 T cell receptor beta chains presented below share a single source sample, sequenced in a study of monozygotic twins with inflammatory bowel disease. Each CDR3 protein gets one entry in TCRdb, which reprocessed the 5' RACE reads and gives no DNA. The sample has approximately 400,000 distinct CDR3 sequences. The material sequenced was blood. These receptors originate from a human donor with ulcerative colitis or Crohn's disease, or a healthy co-twin of an affected twin (not recorded which).

The rearrangement joins TRBV19 to TRBJ2-1. Germline V gives CDR1 LNHDA, CDR2 SQIVND (reference sequence). There are 14 residues in the CDR3. The CDR3 loop is CASSMGSTINEQFF.

The rearrangement uses TRBV5-1 and TRBJ2-2; TCRdb's D gene call, TRBD1, goes unchecked for lack of DNA. CDR1 and CDR2 from the germline V gene are SGHRS and YFSETQ. CDR3 length: 15 residues. The chain's CDR3 is CASSLTGYLVGELFF.

This chain links TRBV5-1 with TRBJ2-2; the TCRdb D gene call, TRBD1, has no DNA to confirm it. The CDR3 has 16 residues. Germline CDR1 and CDR2: SGHRS and YFSETQ. CDR3 residues: CASSFGAGASTGELFF.

The chain links TRBV20-1 to TRBJ2-5; TCRdb lists TRBD2, though no DNA is available to test this call. This CDR3 has 19 amino acids. CDR1 and CDR2 (germline): DFQATT, SNEGSKA (reference sequence). The CDR3 spells CSARVLEGTSGRFQETQYF.

The chain carries TRBV4-2 and TRBJ2-7. The CDR3 loop spans 14 amino acids. Germline-derived CDR1 and CDR2 are LGHNA and YNFKEQ. CDR3 region: CASSQDSGNNEQYF.

V usage is TRBV19 and J usage is TRBJ1-5; TCRdb lists TRBD1, though no DNA is available to test this call. This CDR3 is built from 15 residues. The germline CDR1 and CDR2 sequences are LNHDA and SQIVND (reference sequence). This CDR3 is CASTPSPGGRAAQHF.

This sequence joins TRBV28 and TRBJ2-7; TCRdb's D call of TRBD1 is untestable without DNA. There are 15 residues in the CDR3. CDR1 is MDHEN and CDR2 is SYDVKM in the germline V gene. Here the CDR3 reads CASRRDRGPTYEQYF.

The V and J genes are TRBV7-9 and TRBJ1-4. CDR1 and CDR2 (germline): SEHNR, FQNEAQ (reference sequence). CDR3 length: 16 residues. The CDR3 is CASSASTGATNEKLFF.

The chain combines TRBV27 with TRBJ1-1; as DNA is missing, the TRBD1 call by TCRdb cannot be tested. Germline lookup yields CDR1 MNHEY and CDR2 SMNVEV (reference sequence). This CDR3 comprises 14 residues. The CDR3 protein is CASSLPLIHTEAFF.

The V gene is TRBV12-3 or TRBV12-4, the J gene TRBJ2-1; TCRdb names TRBD1, which stays unverified in the absence of DNA. This CDR3 contains 12 residues. The CDR3 sequence is CASSTGENEQFF.

The chain joins TRBV7-2 to TRBJ2-3. Germline V gene sequence: CDR1 SGHTA, CDR2 FQGNSA. This CDR3 is built from 12 residues. The chain's CDR3 is CASSLDFGWLGF.

This chain links TRBV5-1 with TRBJ2-3; TCRdb proposes TRBD2, but this gene call is untestable without DNA. Germline values: CDR1 SGHRS, CDR2 YFSETQ. The CDR3 has 15 residues. CDR3 region: CASSTNGGTPDTQYF.

This CDR3 is CSVAGGRETQYF. The chain uses TRBV29-1 and TRBJ2-5; TCRdb reports TRBD1, a call that lacks DNA to check it against. Per the germline V gene, CDR1 is SQVTM and CDR2 is ANQGSEA. This CDR3 spans 12 amino acids.

The chain joins TRBV13 to TRBJ1-2. The germline CDR1 and CDR2 sequences are PRHDT and FYEKMQ (reference sequence). The CDR3 is made up of 15 amino acids. CDR3 amino acids: CASSLSDRFNYGYTF.

The chain couples TRBV29-1 to TRBJ2-5; with no DNA, the TCRdb D assignment of TRBD2 cannot be verified. Germline V lookup: CDR1 SQVTM, CDR2 ANQGSEA. The CDR3 is made up of 14 amino acids. The chain's CDR3 is CSVELAVLQETQYF.

J is TRBJ1-2 and V is TRBV3-1. CDR1 is LGHDT, CDR2 YNNKEL, per germline (reference sequence). The CDR3 sequence is 16 residues long. CDR3 amino acids: CASSQERVTYAYGYTF.

This chain uses TRBV29-1 with TRBJ2-2; the TRBD1 assignment by TCRdb is unverifiable without DNA. The CDR3 has 15 amino acids. CDR1 SQVTM and CDR2 ANQGSEA come from the germline V gene. The CDR3: CSARRGGLDTGELFF.

The chain links TRBV3-1 to TRBJ1-2; TCRdb returns TRBD1, unconfirmable since there is no DNA. Germline V CDR1 and CDR2: LGHDT, YNNKEL (reference sequence). The CDR3 covers 15 residues. The chain's CDR3 is CASSPKAQMAYGYTF. Together with reference TRBV3-1 and TRBJ1-2, the CDR3 gives the full variable domain: DTAVSQTPKYLVTQMGNDKSIKCEQNLGHDTMYWYKQDSKKFLKIMFSYNNKELIINETVPNRFSPKSPDKAHLNLHINSLELGDSAVYFCASSPKAQMAYGYTFGSGTRLTVV.

The chain recombines TRBV29-1 with TRBJ2-1; there is no DNA to check the TCRdb D call of TRBD2. Germline V gene data show CDR1 as SQVTM and CDR2 as ANQGSEA. The CDR3 runs 16 residues. The CDR3 reads CSVGWKRGAAHNEQFF.

The V gene is TRBV28, the J gene TRBJ2-1; the D gene TCRdb calls, TRBD2, cannot be checked with no DNA. CDR1 is MDHEN and CDR2 is SYDVKM in the germline V gene. CDR3 length equals 18 residues. CDR3 loop: CASRANLGTSGRLDEQFF.

The CDR3 sequence is CASSRNPGAATEAFF. V usage is TRBV3-1 and J usage is TRBJ1-1; TCRdb indicates TRBD1, and absent DNA this call remains unverified. Germline V gives CDR1 LGHDT, CDR2 YNNKEL (reference sequence). CDR3 length: 15 residues. Full variable domain (missing parts from reference TRBV3-1 and TRBJ1-1): DTAVSQTPKYLVTQMGNDKSIKCEQNLGHDTMYWYKQDSKKFLKIMFSYNNKELIINETVPNRFSPKSPDKAHLNLHINSLELGDSAVYFCASSRNPGAATEAFFGQGTRLTVV.

The J gene is TRBJ1-2, the V gene TRBV14; TCRdb names TRBD1, which stays unverified in the absence of DNA. CDR1 is SGHDN, CDR2 FVKESK, per germline. CDR3 length equals 15 residues. The CDR3 is CASSPGHALHYGYTF. The variable domain in full, completed from reference TRBV14 and TRBJ1-2, reads EAGVTQFPSHSVIEKGQTVTLRCDPISGHDNLYWYRRVMGKEIKFLLHFVKESKQDESGMPNNRFLAERTGGTYSTLKVQPAELEDSGVYFCASSPGHALHYGYTFGSGTRLTVV.